The 28 T cell receptor beta chains given below trace back to one sample, sequenced in a study of blood T cell repertoires in COVID-19. The data were produced by immunoSEQ multiplex PCR, yet TCRdb's version contains in-frame clones alone and is incomplete. The sample lists about 31,000 clones, approximately 85% occurring once. Sequencing input: peripheral blood. Every receptor here comes from a man aged 55 to 70 with COVID-19, enrolled during active disease.

The V gene is TRBV6-1, the J gene TRBJ2-5, with TRBD1 matching over 7 bases. In germline, CDR1 is MNHNS, CDR2 SASEGT. Germline trimming cut 2 bases from V and 2 bases from J; bases unmatched to any gene: 5. The CDR3 runs to 15 residues. CDR3 loop: CASSEPGTAQETQYF. The CDR3 DNA reads TGTGCCAGCAGTGAACCGGGGACAGCGCAAGAGACCCAGTACTTC.

The chain combines TRBV3-1 (or the pseudogene TRBV3-2) with TRBJ2-7, with D uncertain. V lost 8 bases and J 3 bases, leaving 2 bases between the germline ends. In germline, CDR1 is LGHDT, CDR2 YNNKEL (reference sequence). The CDR3 has 9 residues. CDR3 DNA: TGTGCCAGCCTCTACGAGCAGTACTTC. Its protein product is CASLYEQYF.

This clone was seen a single time. The rearrangement links TRBV5-1 to TRBJ2-3; D possibly corresponds to TRBD2 (5 bases). Germline V gives CDR1 SGHRS, CDR2 YFSETQ. The CDR3 totals 15 residues. Trimming removed 3 bases from V and 3 bases from J, with 14 bases in between. CDR3 coding DNA: TGCGCCAGCAGCTCGGACTTTTACCTAACAGATACGCAGTATTTT. It encodes CASSSDFYLTDTQYF. Combining the CDR3 with reference TRBV5-1 and TRBJ2-3 gives the whole variable domain KAGVTQTPRYLIKTRGQQVTLSCSPISGHRSVSWYQQTPGQGLQFLFEYFSETQRNKGNFPGRFSGRQFSNSRSEMNVSTLELGDSALYLCASSSDFYLTDTQYFGPGTRLTVL.

This chain uses TRBV19 with TRBJ2-2; possibly TRBD1 for D (5 bases). There are 15 residues in the CDR3. Germline-derived CDR1 and CDR2 are LNHDA and SQIVND (reference sequence). V was cut by 3 bases and J by 0 bases, with 8 bases left in between. The CDR3 DNA reads as TGTGCCAGTAGTATTTGGGGCCCGAACACCGGGGAGCTGTTTTTT. It is translated as CASSIWGPNTGELFF.

This chain connects TRBV30 to TRBJ2-7, with 9 bases fitting TRBD2. Germline CDR1 GTSNPN, CDR2 SVGIG (reference sequence). The CDR3 has 13 amino acids. V dropped 3 bases and J dropped 0; count of bases not matched to a gene: 0. The CDR3 is CAWRTSGSYEQYF. The CDR3 nucleotides are TGTGCCTGGAGGACTAGCGGCTCCTACGAGCAGTACTTC.

The rearrangement uses TRBV7-9 and TRBJ1-1; possibly TRBD1 for D (5 bases). The CDR3 extends over 14 amino acids. The V gene's germline CDR1 is SEHNR and CDR2 FQNEAQ (reference sequence). The V gene lost 3 bases and the J gene lost 0 bases, with 8 bases spanning the gap. The CDR3 DNA reads as TGTGCCAGCAGCTTGACAGCTATGAACACTGAAGCTTTCTTT. Translation gives CASSLTAMNTEAFF.

The chain has TRBV9 and TRBJ2-7, with a tentative D call TRBD2 (6 bases). With 0 bases removed from V and 3 bases from J, the gap between germline ends came to 16 bases. The CDR3 runs 16 residues. The germline V gene has CDR1 SGDLS and CDR2 YYNGEE. CDR3 coding DNA: TGTGCCAGCAGCGTAGGGACTACCGACTCATTCTACGAGCAGTACTTC. Translating it yields CASSVGTTDSFYEQYF.

This chain links TRBV6-1 with TRBJ1-5; perhaps TRBD1 as D (5 bases). The CDR3 consists of 18 residues. Germline V CDR1 and CDR2: MNHNS, SASEGT. V gave up 4 bases and J gave up 0 bases, with 19 bases separating them. CDR3 bases: TGTGCCAGCAGTGTTACGCGGACGGCAGGGAATAGCAATCAGCCCCAGCATTTT. Translated: CASSVTRTAGNSNQPQHF.

The chain is built from TRBV28 and TRBJ1-5; maybe TRBD1 (6 bases). The germline V gene has CDR1 MDHEN and CDR2 SYDVKM. The CDR3 is 14 residues long. Trimming pared 6 bases from V and 3 bases from J, leaving 12 bases between. CDR3 coding DNA: TGTGCCAGCAGGGAAGGACAGACCAATCAGCCCCAGCATTTT. Translated, it gives CASREGQTNQPQHF. The whole variable domain, filled in from reference TRBV28 and TRBJ1-5, reads DVKVTQSSRYLVKRTGEKVFLECVQDMDHENMFWYRQDPGLGLRLIYFSYDVKMKEKGDIPEGYSVSREKKERFSLILESASTNQTSMYLCASREGQTNQPQHFGDGTRLSIL.

The rearrangement uses TRBV5-1 and TRBJ2-7; 7 bases fit TRBD1. Germline assignment: CDR1 SGHRS and CDR2 YFSETQ. The CDR3 contains 13 residues. V was pared by 5 bases and J by 4 bases, with 6 bases of the junction left unmatched. As DNA, the CDR3 is TGCGCCAGCAGTAGACTACAGGGGTACGAGCAGTACTTC. This codes for CASSRLQGYEQYF.

A remark on this clone: One junction end disagrees with the germline gene, perhaps due to a read error. This chain uses TRBV18 with TRBJ2-1, with TRBD2 identical over 7 bases. The length of the CDR3 is 17 residues. Germline CDR1 is KGHSH and CDR2 is LQKENI. CDR3 in DNA: TGTGCCAGCTCTCCACCGAGGGAGGGTGCCTCCTACAATGAGCAGTTCTTC. Its translation is CASSPPREGASYNEQFF.

Comments on this clone: This specimen includes other DNA sequences encoding the same CDR3. The rearrangement joins TRBV12-3 or TRBV12-4 to TRBJ2-7; TRBD2 might be the D (6 bases). V was clipped by 2 bases and J by 7 bases, with 12 bases between them. The CDR3 length is 13 residues. For the CDR3, the DNA is TGTGCCAGCAGTTTAAATTCCGGGGGTGAGCAGTACTTC. As protein: CASSLNSGGEQYF.

The chain joins TRBV30 to TRBJ2-2; 11 bases line up with TRBD2. From germline, CDR1 is GTSNPN and CDR2 SVGIG (reference sequence). This CDR3 region has 15 residues. Trimming cost V 6 bases and J 8 bases; bases outside gene matches: 11. This CDR3 reads CACEVAGGPPGELFF. The CDR3 DNA reads as TGTGCCTGTGAGGTAGCGGGAGGGCCTCCGGGGGAGCTGTTTTTT.

This clone was recorded only once. The rearrangement uses TRBV7-2 and TRBJ2-7; D possibly corresponds to TRBD2 (5 bases). The CDR3 runs 15 residues. The V gene's germline CDR1 is SGHTA and CDR2 FQGNSA. The V end lost 5 bases, the J end lost 7 bases, and 21 bases lay between the germline ends. The CDR3 nucleotides are TGTGCCAGCAGCCAATTCGGCGGGTTGAGCGAGGAGCAGTACTTC. Its protein is CASSQFGGLSEEQYF. Complete variable domain (other parts from reference TRBV7-2 and TRBJ2-7): GAGVSQSPSNKVTEKGKDVELRCDPISGHTALYWYRQSLGQGLEFLIYFQGNSAPDKSGLPSDRFSAERTGGSVSTLTIQRTQQEDSAVYLCASSQFGGLSEEQYFGPGTRLTVT.

CDR3 nucleotide sequence: TGTGCCAGCAGTCCAGGACAGACTGAAGCTTTCTTT. Protein product: CASSPGQTEAFF. The chain couples TRBV27 to TRBJ1-1; tentative D call: TRBD1 (6 bases). From germline, CDR1 is MNHEY and CDR2 SMNVEV (reference sequence). CDR3 length: 12 amino acids. Deletions cut 5 bases from V and 5 bases from J, with 9 bases between.

J is TRBJ1-5 and V is TRBV12-3 or TRBV12-4; D gene unclear. V was trimmed by 4 bases and J by 7 bases, leaving 8 bases between them. CDR3 length equals 12 residues. CDR3 loop: CASSYEGQPQHF. CDR3 bases: TGTGCCAGCAGTTACGAGGGACAGCCCCAGCATTTT.

This chain uses TRBV29-1 with TRBJ2-3; 13 bases agree with TRBD2. CDR1 and CDR2 from the germline V gene are SQVTM and ANQGSEA. Trimming cost V 0 bases and J 2 bases; bases outside gene matches: 14. The CDR3 has 20 residues. The CDR3 nucleotides read TGCAGCGTTGAAGATCGGAGCCGACAACTAGCGGGAGGGCCCACAGATACGCAGTATTTT. Encoded protein: CSVEDRSRQLAGGPTDTQYF.

The chain combines TRBV18 with TRBJ2-3; D is undetermined. The CDR3 sequence is 15 residues long. The V gene's germline CDR1 is KGHSH and CDR2 LQKENI. Trimming cost V 3 bases and J 0 bases, with 10 bases left between them. CDR3 sequence reads: CASSPEYLSTDTQYF. The CDR3 DNA reads TGTGCCAGCTCACCTGAGTATCTGAGCACAGATACGCAGTATTTT. Together with reference TRBV18 and TRBJ2-3, the CDR3 gives the full variable domain: NAGVMQNPRHLVRRRGQEARLRCSPMKGHSHVYWYRQLPEEGLKFMVYLQKENIIDESGMPKERFSAEFPKEGPSILRIQQVVRGDSAAYFCASSPEYLSTDTQYFGPGTRLTVL.

This chain uses TRBV10-3 with TRBJ1-5; 7 nucleotides match TRBD1. Germline-derived CDR1 and CDR2 are ENHRY and SYGVKD. The CDR3 is 14 residues long. Trimming removed 0 bases from V and 6 bases from J; junction bases left unmatched: 2. The CDR3 protein is CAISESGGSQPQHF. CDR3 DNA: TGTGCCATCAGTGAGTCAGGGGGCAGTCAGCCCCAGCATTTT.

This sequence joins TRBV5-4 and TRBJ2-2; 7 nucleotides match TRBD2. Germline V lookup: CDR1 SGHNT, CDR2 YYREEE (reference sequence). This CDR3 has 13 residues. V dropped 4 bases and J dropped 7; count of bases not matched to a gene: 4. CDR3 bases: TGTGCCAGCAGCAATCGGACTAGCGGGGAGCTGTTTTTT. Its translation: CASSNRTSGELFF.

J is TRBJ2-1 and V is TRBV27, with D possibly matching TRBD2 (7 bases). The CDR3 is made up of 16 amino acids. V was pared by 3 bases and J by 4 bases, with 16 bases between. Germline V CDR1 and CDR2: MNHEY, SMNVEV (reference sequence). The CDR3 region is CASSLPPGGGYNEQFF. CDR3 nucleotide sequence: TGTGCCAGCAGTTTGCCCCCGGGGGGCGGATACAATGAGCAGTTCTTC.

This clone has a handful of counts. This chain uses TRBV2 with TRBJ2-7; perhaps TRBD1 as D (6 bases). V gave up 7 bases and J gave up 1 base, with 17 bases separating them. CDR3 length: 15 residues. CDR1 and CDR2 (germline): SNHLY, FYNNEI. This CDR3 reads CASTPRQVLSYEQYF. As DNA, the CDR3 is TGTGCCAGCACGCCTAGACAGGTTCTATCCTACGAGCAGTACTTC.

The chain employs TRBV12-5 and TRBJ2-3; 13 positions match TRBD2. Germline values: CDR1 LGHNT, CDR2 FRNRAP. The V segment lost 5 bases and the J segment 4 bases; nucleotides outside the gene matches: 9. This CDR3 region has 17 residues. The CDR3 DNA reads as TGTGCTAGTGGTGCCCCAGGGACTAGCGGGACCTCAGATACGCAGTATTTT. It specifies CASGAPGTSGTSDTQYF.

This clone was observed once. This chain uses TRBV4-1 with TRBJ1-2; the D gene is possibly TRBD1 (5 bases). Germline V gene lookup returns CDR1 MGHRA and CDR2 YSYEKL. V was shortened by 4 bases and J by 6 bases, with 15 bases between the two germline ends. CDR3 length: 14 residues. The CDR3 DNA is TGCGCCAGCAGCCTACTGGGAGGGGTGGATGGCTACACCTTC. It yields the protein CASSLLGGVDGYTF.

This chain joins TRBV19 and TRBJ2-1; TRBD2 aligns across 8 bases. The junction had 6 bases not matched to a gene; V was cut back by 1 base and J by 4 bases. Germline V gives CDR1 LNHDA, CDR2 SQIVND (reference sequence). There are 16 residues in the CDR3. The CDR3 is CASSIVTGGPYNEQFF. CDR3 nucleotides: TGTGCCAGTAGTATAGTGACGGGAGGGCCTTACAATGAGCAGTTCTTC.

The CDR3 region has the DNA TGTGCCAGCAGTTTCTCTCCTACTAGCGATAGCTCCTACGAGCAGTACTTC. Its protein is CASSFSPTSDSSYEQYF. V usage is TRBV28 and J usage is TRBJ2-7; 7 bases line up with TRBD2. After removal of 3 bases from V and 0 bases from J, the junction contained 11 bases not matched to a gene. The CDR3 loop spans 17 amino acids. From germline, CDR1 is MDHEN and CDR2 SYDVKM.

This chain's CDR3 is CASSLAPEGGFYEQYF. The CDR3 nucleotides read TGTGCCAGCAGCTTAGCCCCCGAAGGGGGCTTCTACGAGCAGTACTTC. The J gene is TRBJ2-7, the V gene TRBV11-2; TRBD1 matches 7 bases. This CDR3 has 16 amino acids. Germline lookup yields CDR1 SGHAT and CDR2 FQNNGV. The V and J ends lost 1 base and 3 bases, in that order; junction bases with no gene match: 9.

The chain is built from TRBV3-1 (or the pseudogene TRBV3-2) and TRBJ2-1; D perhaps matches TRBD2 (6 bases). Trimming pared 4 bases from V and 12 bases from J, leaving 19 bases between. The CDR3 loop spans 14 amino acids. CDR1 is LGHDT and CDR2 is YNNKEL in the germline V gene (reference sequence). The CDR3 bases are TGTGCCAGCAGCCCTGGGACTGGCTCTGAGGGGCAGTTCTTC. It codes for CASSPGTGSEGQFF.